Below, 14 T cell receptor beta chains from the same sample are listed, as sequenced in a study of T cell changes during pregnancy in multiple sclerosis. Repertoires were generated with immunoSEQ multiplex PCR, while TCRdb's copy carries only in-frame clones and drops some. The sample has roughly 20,000 clones, roughly 90% seen once. Sequenced material: CD8+ T cells from peripheral blood mononuclear cells, taken in the first trimester of pregnancy. Every receptor here comes from a female donor with multiple sclerosis, enrolled in a pregnancy study.

The chain employs TRBV28 and TRBJ2-7, with 9 bases lining up with TRBD1. The germline gives CDR1 MDHEN, CDR2 SYDVKM. The CDR3 totals 13 residues. V gave up 7 bases and J gave up 4 bases; unmatched junction bases: 5. The CDR3 sequence is CASTPGQGYEQYF. The CDR3 region has the DNA TGTGCCAGCACCCCCGGACAGGGGTACGAGCAGTACTTC.

The J gene is TRBJ1-3, the V gene TRBV28; D is undetermined. Looked up from germline, CDR1 is MDHEN and CDR2 is SYDVKM. The CDR3 spans 15 residues. V dropped 8 bases and J dropped 0 bases, with 14 bases sitting between them. The CDR3 DNA sequence: TGTGCCAGCGCTCGACGCGGTATCTCTGGAAACACCATATATTTT. This gives the protein CASARRGISGNTIYF.

Worth noting for this clone: The junction and the germline gene differ at one end; a read error may be behind it. The chain couples TRBV14 to TRBJ2-7; 11 nucleotides agree with TRBD1. The CDR3 length is 16 residues. Germline CDR1 reads SGHDN; CDR2 reads FVKESK. CDR3 nucleotides: TGTGCCAGCAGCCAATCTTGGACAGGGGGCTCCAACGAGCAGTACTTC. This sequence encodes CASSQSWTGGSNEQYF.

The V and J genes are TRBV28 and TRBJ1-5, with 7 bases aligning to TRBD1. CDR3 size: 13 residues. Germline V lookup: CDR1 MDHEN, CDR2 SYDVKM. Losses at the gene ends were 4 bases for V and 4 bases for J; bases not matched to a gene: 1. The CDR3: CASSWDRNQPQHF. CDR3 DNA: TGTGCCAGCAGTTGGGACAGAAATCAGCCCCAGCATTTT. The complete variable domain, with remaining parts taken from reference TRBV28 and TRBJ1-5, reads DVKVTQSSRYLVKRTGEKVFLECVQDMDHENMFWYRQDPGLGLRLIYFSYDVKMKEKGDIPEGYSVSREKKERFSLILESASTNQTSMYLCASSWDRNQPQHFGDGTRLSIL.

This chain uses TRBV11-3 with TRBJ2-7; 7 bases line up with TRBD2. J was trimmed by 3 bases and V by 4 bases; bases with no gene match: 12. CDR1 and CDR2 from the germline V gene are SGHNT and YENEEA. This CDR3 region has 16 residues. CDR3 residues: CASSWVGSRDYYEQYF. The CDR3, as DNA: TGTGCCAGCAGCTGGGTCGGTTCCAGGGACTACTACGAGCAGTACTTC.

The gene calls are TRBV27 and TRBJ2-1; D uncertain. Germline CDR1 and CDR2: MNHEY and SMNVEV (reference sequence). CDR3 length equals 14 residues. V shed 2 bases and J shed 0 bases, with 5 bases lying between them. As DNA, the CDR3 is TGTGCCAGCAGTTTACTGAGCTCCTACAATGAGCAGTTCTTC. Translation: CASSLLSSYNEQFF.

The chain combines TRBV1 with TRBJ2-7; the D segment call TRBD2 is taken from the table without a DNA check. TRBV1 is designated a pseudogene. The CDR3 spans 14 residues. CDR3 sequence: CTSSRKRPFYEQYF. CDR3 DNA sequence: TGCACCAGCAGTAGGAAGCGGCCCTTCTACGAGCAGTACTTC.

This rearrangement joins TRBV5-1 to TRBJ1-2; D is unresolved. Per the germline V gene, CDR1 is SGHRS and CDR2 is YFSETQ. The CDR3 length is 14 residues. V was pared by 0 bases and J by 0 bases, with 6 bases between. The CDR3 reads CASSLGGANYGYTF. The CDR3 DNA reads as TGCGCCAGCAGCTTGGGCGGAGCTAACTATGGCTACACCTTC. The entire variable domain, with the rest obtained from reference TRBV5-1 and TRBJ1-2, is as follows: KAGVTQTPRYLIKTRGQQVTLSCSPISGHRSVSWYQQTPGQGLQFLFEYFSETQRNKGNFPGRFSGRQFSNSRSEMNVSTLELGDSALYLCASSLGGANYGYTFGSGTRLTVV.

This clone has just a few counts. The chain recombines TRBV7-9 with TRBJ2-5, with D uncertain. The CDR3 is 13 amino acids. Deletions cut 5 bases from V and 5 bases from J, with 12 bases between. Looked up from germline, CDR1 is SEHNR and CDR2 is FQNEAQ (reference sequence). CDR3 coding DNA: TGTGCCAGCAGCCCCGGTAGTATGGAGACCCAGTACTTC. Protein: CASSPGSMETQYF.

This clone was counted a few times. In DNA form, the CDR3 reads TGTGCCAGCAGTTTAAGGGGGACCACTGAAGCTTTCTTT. It is translated as CASSLRGTTEAFF. The chain couples TRBV28 to TRBJ1-1, with D perhaps TRBD1 (6 bases). The germline gives CDR1 MDHEN, CDR2 SYDVKM. Deletions cut 2 bases from V and 4 bases from J, with 8 bases between. The CDR3 extends over 13 amino acids.

The V call is TRBV6-1, the J call TRBJ2-7; 8 nucleotides align to TRBD1. Germline loops: CDR1 MNHNS, CDR2 SASEGT. The V and J ends lost 4 bases and 0 bases, in that order; junction bases with no gene match: 8. The CDR3 has 16 residues. CDR3 protein: CASSAPGQASSYEQYF. DNA of the CDR3: TGTGCCAGCAGTGCGCCGGGACAGGCGAGCTCCTACGAGCAGTACTTC.

The chain employs TRBV11-2 and TRBJ2-1; 9 bases match TRBD2. Germline V gene lookup returns CDR1 SGHAT and CDR2 FQNNGV. The CDR3 sequence is 17 residues long. Trimming removed 2 bases from V and 4 bases from J; junction bases left unmatched: 9. The CDR3 region has the DNA TGTGCCAGCAGCTTACAGGGCGGGGGGGTGCCGTACAATGAGCAGTTCTTC. Residues: CASSLQGGGVPYNEQFF.

The chain employs TRBV4-1 and TRBJ1-2; D unclear. This CDR3 is built from 14 residues. The V gene's germline CDR1 is MGHRA and CDR2 YSYEKL. Trimming pared 0 bases from V and 6 bases from J, leaving 11 bases between. The CDR3 spells CASSQDGAWDGYTF. The CDR3 DNA sequence: TGCGCCAGCAGCCAAGATGGAGCTTGGGATGGCTACACCTTC.

The rearrangement uses TRBV27 and TRBJ2-1; perhaps TRBD2 as D (5 bases). V gave up 3 bases and J gave up 7 bases, with 10 bases separating them. The length of the CDR3 is 13 residues. CDR1 MNHEY and CDR2 SMNVEV come from the germline V gene (reference sequence). This CDR3 is CASSFEGVNEQFF. The CDR3 bases are TGTGCCAGCAGTTTCGAGGGAGTGAATGAGCAGTTCTTC.